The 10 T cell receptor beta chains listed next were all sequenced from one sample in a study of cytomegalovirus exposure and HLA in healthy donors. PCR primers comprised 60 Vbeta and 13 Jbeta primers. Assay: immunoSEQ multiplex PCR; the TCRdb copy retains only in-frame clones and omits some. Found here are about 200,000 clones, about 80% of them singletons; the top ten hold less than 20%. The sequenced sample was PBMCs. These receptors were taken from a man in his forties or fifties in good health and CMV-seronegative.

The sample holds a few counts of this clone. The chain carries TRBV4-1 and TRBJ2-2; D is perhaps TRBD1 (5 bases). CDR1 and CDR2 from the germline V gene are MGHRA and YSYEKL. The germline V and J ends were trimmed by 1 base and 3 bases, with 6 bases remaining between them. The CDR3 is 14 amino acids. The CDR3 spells CASSQVGDTGELFF. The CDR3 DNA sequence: TGCGCCAGCAGCCAAGTAGGGGACACCGGGGAGCTGTTTTTT.

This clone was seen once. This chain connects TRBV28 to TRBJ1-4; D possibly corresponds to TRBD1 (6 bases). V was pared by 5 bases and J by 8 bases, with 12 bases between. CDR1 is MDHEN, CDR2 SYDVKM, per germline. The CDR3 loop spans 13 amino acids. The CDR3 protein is CASSIGQKEKLFF. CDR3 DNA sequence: TGTGCCAGCAGTATCGGACAGAAGGAAAAACTGTTTTTT.

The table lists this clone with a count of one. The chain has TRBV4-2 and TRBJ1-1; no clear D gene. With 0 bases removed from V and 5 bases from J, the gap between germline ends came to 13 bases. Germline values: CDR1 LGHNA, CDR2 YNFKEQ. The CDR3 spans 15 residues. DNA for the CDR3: TGTGCCAGCAGCCAAGATTTGGCGGCGACGACTGAAGCTTTCTTT. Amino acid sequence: CASSQDLAATTEAFF.

The CDR3 sequence is CASSGVTGTGQPQHF. The CDR3, as DNA: TGTGCCAGCAGTGGGGTGACAGGGACGGGCCAGCCCCAGCATTTT. The V call is TRBV6-1, the J call TRBJ1-5; 7 bases are shared with TRBD1. Germline trimming cut 4 bases from V and 7 bases from J; bases unmatched to any gene: 10. From germline, CDR1 is MNHNS and CDR2 SASEGT. The CDR3 is made up of 15 amino acids.

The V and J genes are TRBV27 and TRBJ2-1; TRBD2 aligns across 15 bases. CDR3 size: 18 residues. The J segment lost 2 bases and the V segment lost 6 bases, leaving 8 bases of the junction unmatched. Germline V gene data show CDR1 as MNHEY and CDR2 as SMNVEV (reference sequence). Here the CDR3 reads CASRSGLAGGRAYNEQFF. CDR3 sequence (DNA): TGTGCCAGCAGGTCAGGACTAGCGGGGGGGAGGGCCTACAATGAGCAGTTCTTC.

The DNA for the CDR3 is TGTGCCAGCAGCTGGGACAGGGTTAACAATGAGCAGTTCTTC. Translated, it gives CASSWDRVNNEQFF. The chain carries TRBV6-1 and TRBJ2-1; TRBD1 aligns across 9 bases. Looked up from germline, CDR1 is MNHNS and CDR2 is SASEGT. The CDR3 contains 14 residues. Trimming cost V 6 bases and J 5 bases; bases outside gene matches: 5.

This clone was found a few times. The CDR3 nucleotides are TGTGCCAGCAGCCTACATGGGGAGTACGAGCAGTACTTC. Translated, it gives CASSLHGEYEQYF. J is TRBJ2-7 and V is TRBV4-2; TRBD2 is a possible D gene (5 bases). Trimming pared 4 bases from V and 4 bases from J, leaving 11 bases between. The CDR3 has 13 amino acids. The germline gives CDR1 LGHNA, CDR2 YNFKEQ.

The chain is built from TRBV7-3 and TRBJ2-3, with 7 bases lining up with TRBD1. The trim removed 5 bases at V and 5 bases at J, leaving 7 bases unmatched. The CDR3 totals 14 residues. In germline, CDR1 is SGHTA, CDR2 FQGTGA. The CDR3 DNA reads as TGTGCCAGCAGCCCAGACAGGGCCATAGATACGCAGTATTTT. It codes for CASSPDRAIDTQYF.

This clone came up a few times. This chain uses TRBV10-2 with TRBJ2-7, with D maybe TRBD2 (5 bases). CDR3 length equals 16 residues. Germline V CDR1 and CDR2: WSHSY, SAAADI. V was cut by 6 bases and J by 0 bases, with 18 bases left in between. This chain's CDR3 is CASRPPGSADSYEQYF. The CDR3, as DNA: TGCGCCAGCAGGCCTCCGGGTAGCGCTGACTCCTACGAGCAGTACTTC.

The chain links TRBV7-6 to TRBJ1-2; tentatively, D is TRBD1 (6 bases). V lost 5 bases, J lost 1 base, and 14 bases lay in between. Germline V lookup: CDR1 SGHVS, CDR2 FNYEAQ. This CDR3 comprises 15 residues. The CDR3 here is CASSAGGGGNYGYTF. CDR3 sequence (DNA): TGTGCCAGCAGCGCCGGGGGAGGGGGTAACTATGGCTACACCTTC.